This note documents a single TCR beta chain sequence. As yet, its antigen is unknown. The time point: week 11, during vaccination. Each vaccine dose was 300 ug of mutant IDH1 20-mer peptide, with topical imiquimod. This sample is part of a study of a mutant IDH1 vaccine in newly diagnosed glioma. CDR1 SGHTA and CDR2 FQGTGA come from the germline V gene. CDR3 length equals 16 residues. V shed 5 bases and J shed 5 bases, with 19 bases lying between them. Some clones are missing from TCRdb's copy, which holds only in-frame ones; the method was immunoSEQ multiplex PCR. The table has roughly 57,000 clones, over 75% seen once; the top ten hold less than 2%.

The source of this sequence is a man aged 40-49 years with glioma. Sequencing used PBMCs, obtained from a glioma patient whose treatment included an IDH1 peptide vaccine. V gene TRBV7-3 combines with J gene TRBJ2-1, with D perhaps matching TRBD1 (6 bases). CDR3 protein: CASSLGAGAANNEQFF. CDR3 nucleotide sequence: TGTGCCAGCAGCCTGGGTGCAGGGGCCGCGAACAATGAGCAGTTCTTC.